The entry below gives a single T cell receptor (beta chain) sequence along with its context. Per germline, CDR1 SGDLS and CDR2 YYNGEE. With 2 bases removed from V and 0 bases from J, the gap between germline ends came to 9 bases. The CDR3 covers 15 residues. This record comes from a study of blood T cell repertoires in COVID-19. Background on the study: From the United States, Italy and Spain came samples of acute and convalescent COVID-19.

Original methodology: It was from reference gene primer amplification that nucleated cell counts were estimated. Data came from immunoSEQ multiplex PCR; TCRdb stores just in-frame clones and leaves some out. V, J and clone size reflect that table, while D and trimming were determined from the DNA. The sample has tens of thousands of clones, around 76% seen once; the top ten hold around 28%. Sequenced input: peripheral blood. This TCR was recovered from an elderly woman with active or convalescent COVID-19. The rearrangement joins TRBV9 to TRBJ2-1; D unclear. CDR3 amino acids: CASSVGWSSYNEQFF. The CDR3 coding sequence is TGTGCCAGCAGCGTCGGTTGGAGCTCCTACAATGAGCAGTTCTTC.